This TCR beta chain emerged from a study of shared clonotypes between healthy human individuals. Replicate PCRs for sorted subsets used 200 to 250 ng DNA; this equaled 33,000 or so T cell genomes. In the original workflow: Junction-only sequences without quality scores came from ImmunoSEQ, so filtering differed. TCRdb's copy holds only in-frame clones and misses some; the assay was immunoSEQ multiplex PCR. V, J and clone size are those of that table, while D and trimming were read from the DNA. Of about 670,000 clones listed, about 78% are singletons. Study results and caveats: The study found approximately 5% of naive CD4 clonotypes shared across several donors.

Healthy adults negative for HIV, lacking recent acute infections or vaccinations, served as donors. In the case of this clone: The antigen remains unidentified.

The CDR3 runs 11 residues. V gave up 8 bases and J gave up 4 bases, with 7 bases separating them. The germline gives CDR1 ENHRY, CDR2 SYGVKD. Sequencing was carried out using memory CD4+ T cells sorted from blood. Subset described: CD45RA-negative fraction. The rearrangement uses TRBV10-3 and TRBJ2-3; the D is unclear. The TCR originated in a woman in her 30s in good health. CDR3 residues: CAIRSADTQYF. In DNA, the CDR3 is TGTGCCATCCGGAGCGCAGATACGCAGTATTTT.